This TCR beta chain was obtained from a study of control samples from healthy donors and cancer patients. TCRdb's table, derived via immunoSEQ multiplex PCR, lists solely in-frame clones and lacks some. The table has about 160,000 clones, about 93% seen once. The CDR3 has 15 amino acids. Germline values: CDR1 GTSNPN, CDR2 SVGIG (reference sequence). V was clipped by 4 bases and J by 7 bases, with 22 bases between them. This receptor was taken from a woman aged 55-69 years in good health. The rearrangement uses TRBV30 and TRBJ2-5; D may be TRBD1 (6 bases). Sequences were obtained from blood. This chain's CDR3 is CAWTPEGHPGWTQYF. The DNA of the CDR3 is TGTGCCTGGACCCCCGAGGGACATCCTGGATGGACCCAGTACTTC. Combining the CDR3 with reference TRBV30 and TRBJ2-5 gives the whole variable domain SQTIHQWPATLVQPVGSPLSLECTVEGTSNPNLYWYRQAAGRGLQLLFYSVGIGQISSEVPQNLSASRPQDRQFILSSKKLLLSDSGFYLCAWTPEGHPGWTQYFGPGTRLLVL.